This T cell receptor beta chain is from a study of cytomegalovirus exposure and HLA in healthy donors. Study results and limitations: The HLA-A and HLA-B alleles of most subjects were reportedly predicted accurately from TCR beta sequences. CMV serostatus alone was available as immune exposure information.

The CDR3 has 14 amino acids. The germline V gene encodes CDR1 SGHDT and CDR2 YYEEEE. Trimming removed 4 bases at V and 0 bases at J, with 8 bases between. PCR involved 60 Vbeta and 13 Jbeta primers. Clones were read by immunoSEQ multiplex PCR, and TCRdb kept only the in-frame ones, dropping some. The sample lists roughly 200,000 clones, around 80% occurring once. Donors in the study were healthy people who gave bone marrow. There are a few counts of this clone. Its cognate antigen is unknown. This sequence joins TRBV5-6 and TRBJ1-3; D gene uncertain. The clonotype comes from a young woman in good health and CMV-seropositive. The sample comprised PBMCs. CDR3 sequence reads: CASSATYSGNTIYF. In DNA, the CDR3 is TGTGCCAGCAGCGCCACCTACTCTGGAAACACCATATATTTT.